This note documents a single T cell receptor (beta chain) sequence. Its specificity is unknown. With the 5' RACE reads reprocessed, TCRdb shows one record per CDR3 protein and no DNA. The sample table sets out 200,000 to 250,000 distinct CDR3 sequences. This record comes from a study of monozygotic twins with inflammatory bowel disease. Study results and limitations: Ultimately, a single strong signal or clonotype associated with IBD was not supported. Researchers reported no repertoire similarity difference between concordant and discordant twins, possibly from limited power.

The receptor comes from a human donor with ulcerative colitis or Crohn's disease, or a healthy co-twin of an affected twin (not recorded which). Sequencing used blood.

The CDR3 loop is CASSLDRTTSTDTQYF. The V call is TRBV5-8, the J call TRBJ2-3. The CDR3 contains 16 residues. Germline V lookup: CDR1 SGHTS, CDR2 YDEGEE.